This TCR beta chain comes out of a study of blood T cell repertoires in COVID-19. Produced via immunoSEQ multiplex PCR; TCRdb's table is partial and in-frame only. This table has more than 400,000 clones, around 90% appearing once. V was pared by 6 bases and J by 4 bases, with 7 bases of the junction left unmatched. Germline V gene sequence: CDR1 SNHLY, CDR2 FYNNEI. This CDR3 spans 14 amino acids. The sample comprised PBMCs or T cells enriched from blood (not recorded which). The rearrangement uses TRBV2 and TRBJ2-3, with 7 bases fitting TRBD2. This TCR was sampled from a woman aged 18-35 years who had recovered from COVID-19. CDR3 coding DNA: TGTGCCAGCAGAACTAGCGAAGGATCAGATACGCAGTATTTT. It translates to CASRTSEGSDTQYF.